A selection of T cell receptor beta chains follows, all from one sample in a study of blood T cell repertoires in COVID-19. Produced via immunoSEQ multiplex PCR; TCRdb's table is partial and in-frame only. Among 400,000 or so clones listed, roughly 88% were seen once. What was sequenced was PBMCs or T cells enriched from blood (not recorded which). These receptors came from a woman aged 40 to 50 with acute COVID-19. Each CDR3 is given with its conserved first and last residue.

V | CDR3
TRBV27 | CASTRTGYGANVLTF
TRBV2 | CASSEEARGAYGYTF
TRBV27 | CASSLYGTGNTEAFF
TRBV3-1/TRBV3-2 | CASSQSLAGITDTQYF
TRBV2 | CASMTSGGTDTQYF
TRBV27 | CASSSPETGYYEQYF
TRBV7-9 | CASSVGTGYEQFF
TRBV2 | CASSGRTEPYEQYF
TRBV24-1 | CATSDPMTGGDEQYF
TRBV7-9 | CASSSYRVNYGYTF
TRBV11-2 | CASSSYSGVAYNEQFF
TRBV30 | CAWTGGMDEKLFF
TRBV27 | CASSFAGSGDIQYF
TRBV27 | CASSLSAQYSSYEQYF
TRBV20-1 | CSASPGQGQLDTQYF
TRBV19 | CASSIRQDNQPQHF
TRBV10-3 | CAISELVQGEAFF
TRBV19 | CASTTSGGDTQETQYF
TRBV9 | CASSPPRQAGGYTF
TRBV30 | CAWSPRGRAQETQYF
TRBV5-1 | CASSYTGTGIEKTQYF
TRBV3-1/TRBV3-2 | CASSHLMDRGDYGYTF
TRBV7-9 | CASSLSGYSNQPQHF
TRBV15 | CATSRDRGDRVSYGYTF
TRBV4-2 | CASSRLTSGASTDTQYF